The following is a T cell receptor (beta chain) sequence with its context. Its specificity is not known. The sample comes from a study of shared clonotypes between healthy human individuals. Study details: Donor ages ranged 18 to 49 years: a couple of women, a few men. Findings and limits, study-wide: Rarefaction analysis demonstrated incomplete sorted-subset sequencing notwithstanding large depth.

Everyone who donated was a Caucasian adult who lived in Nashville, Tennessee. Germline loops: CDR1 MNHEY, CDR2 SVGAGI. V lost 0 bases to trimming and J lost 5 bases; unmatched junction nucleotides: 9. CDR3 length equals 16 residues. Measured with immunoSEQ multiplex PCR; TCRdb has only the in-frame clones, and not every one. The repertoire includes about 1.4 million clones, about 96% of them detected once, and over 1% sits in the top ten. This receptor was obtained from a man younger than 45 in good health. The chain has TRBV6-5 and TRBJ1-1; 7 bases line up with TRBD1. Material: naive CD4+ T cells sorted from blood. Subset noted: CD45RA+ positively selected. CDR3 bases: TGTGCCAGCAGTTACTCGAGGCGACAGGGCTGGACTGAAGCTTTCTTT. It codes for CASSYSRRQGWTEAFF.